The next 17 T cell receptor beta chains were all read from a single sample in a study of CD8 T cells in ankylosing spondylitis. TCRdb re-called the 5' RACE reads through MiXCR, storing one row per CDR3 protein. The data show roughly 180,000 distinct CDR3 sequences, roughly 10% seen once. Sequencing input: blood, either unsorted or a sorted T cell fraction (not recorded which). These TCRs come from a female donor with ankylosing spondylitis or in good health (not recorded which).

This clonotype was counted ten times or more. This chain uses TRBV27 with TRBJ2-7; 11 nucleotides line up with TRBD2. The CDR3 has 14 amino acids. Per the germline V gene, CDR1 is MNHEY and CDR2 is SMNVEV (reference sequence). The V gene end was trimmed by 4 bases and the J gene end by 3 bases; junction bases not matched to a gene: 2. The DNA of the CDR3 is TGTGCCAGCAGTTCCGGGACTAGCGGCTACGAGCAGTACTTC. This translates into CASSSGTSGYEQYF.

This clonotype was seen a few times. This rearrangement joins TRBV25-1 to TRBJ1-1; 7 bases align to TRBD1. After removal of 7 bases from V and 11 bases from J, the junction contained 10 bases not matched to a gene. Germline V CDR1 and CDR2: MGHDK, SYGVNS. The CDR3 loop spans 12 amino acids. The DNA of the CDR3 is TGTGCCAGCATCCCAGGGGGGGGCAGGGCTTTCTTT. Translated: CASIPGGGRAFF.

The chain employs TRBV27 and TRBJ2-1; D may correspond to TRBD1 or TRBD2 (5 bases each). V shed 8 bases and J shed 9 bases, with 14 bases lying between them. The CDR3 covers 12 residues. The germline V gene has CDR1 MNHEY and CDR2 SMNVEV (reference sequence). Here the CDR3 reads CASGGMGTEQFF. The CDR3 nucleotides are TGTGCCAGCGGAGGAATGGGGACTGAGCAGTTCTTC.

The table lists this clonotype with a few counts. The J gene is TRBJ2-3, the V gene TRBV7-6; TRBD2 agrees at 9 bases. The CDR3 covers 17 residues. Germline V CDR1 and CDR2: SGHVS, FNYEAQ. Germline trimming cut 3 bases from V and 2 bases from J; bases unmatched to any gene: 9. The CDR3 DNA sequence: TGTGCCAGCAGCTTTCCCGGGCGGGAGGGCCTCACAGATACGCAGTATTTT. Protein sequence: CASSFPGREGLTDTQYF.

The chain recombines TRBV12-5 with TRBJ1-1, with a tentative D call TRBD1 (6 bases). The V gene lost 7 bases and the J gene lost 4 bases, with 25 bases spanning the gap. The CDR3 contains 17 residues. The germline V gene encodes CDR1 LGHNT and CDR2 FRNRAP. The CDR3 loop reads CASAHFVGGEFRTEAFF. The CDR3 DNA sequence: TGTGCTAGTGCCCATTTCGTGGGGGGCGAGTTTCGCACTGAAGCTTTCTTT.

The chain couples TRBV10-3 to TRBJ2-7; TRBD2 agrees at 8 bases. The germline CDR1 and CDR2 sequences are ENHRY and SYGVKD. CDR3 size: 12 residues. V shed 6 bases and J 3 bases; nucleotides not matched to a gene: 1. This chain's CDR3 is CAIRAGDYEQYF. The CDR3 DNA is TGTGCCATCAGAGCGGGGGACTACGAGCAGTACTTC.

This clonotype was recorded a few times. The rearrangement links TRBV24-1 to TRBJ1-1; weak D call: TRBD1 (5 bases). The CDR3 covers 15 residues. Germline CDR1 and CDR2: KGHDR and SFDVKD. Trimming took off 3 bases at V and 1 base at J, with 11 bases between the two ends. CDR3 in DNA: TGTGCCACCAGTGATGGGGCGGTGGGGAACACTGAAGCTTTCTTT. Translated: CATSDGAVGNTEAFF.

This clonotype turned up a few times. J is TRBJ2-7 and V is TRBV5-4; D is tentatively TRBD1 or TRBD2 (5 bases each). CDR1 is SGHNT and CDR2 is YYREEE in the germline V gene (reference sequence). The CDR3 covers 16 residues. Trimming took off 3 bases at V and 4 bases at J, with 20 bases between the two ends. The CDR3, as DNA: TGTGCCAGCAGCTGGGCCCGGGACCCAGGTTCTTACGAGCAGTACTTC. It is translated as CASSWARDPGSYEQYF. The full variable domain, in which reference TRBV5-4 and TRBJ2-7 provide the parts outside the CDR3, is ETGVTQSPTHLIKTRGQQVTLRCSSQSGHNTVSWYQQALGQGPQFIFQYYREEENGRGNFPPRFSGLQFPNYSSELNVNALELDDSALYLCASSWARDPGSYEQYFGPGTRLTVT.

The V and J genes are TRBV10-2 and TRBJ2-2; 10 bases fit TRBD2. With 6 bases clipped from V and 2 bases from J, the junction kept 15 bases outside the gene matches. The germline V gene has CDR1 WSHSY and CDR2 SAAADI. This CDR3 spans 19 amino acids. In DNA form, the CDR3 reads TGCGCCAGCAGGGAAAGACCAGTACTAGCGGGGATTAACACCGGGGAGCTGTTTTTT. Translating it yields CASRERPVLAGINTGELFF.

This sequence joins TRBV12-3 or TRBV12-4 and TRBJ1-5, with D unclear. V was shortened by 3 bases and J by 0 bases, with 6 bases between the two germline ends. The CDR3 loop spans 14 amino acids. The CDR3, as DNA: TGTGCCAGCAGTTTTTTAGGTAGCAATCAGCCCCAGCATTTT. It is translated as CASSFLGSNQPQHF.

This clonotype was counted ten times or more. This chain connects TRBV25-1 to TRBJ2-1; 10 nucleotides match TRBD1. Trimming took 2 bases from V and 11 from J; bases not matched to a gene: 6. Germline V gives CDR1 MGHDK, CDR2 SYGVNS. The CDR3 is 14 amino acids. The CDR3 reads CASSEQTGGSKQFF. The CDR3 DNA follows: TGTGCCAGCAGTGAACAGACAGGGGGCTCAAAGCAGTTCTTC.

At least ten counts were recorded for this clonotype. The rearrangement uses TRBV2 and TRBJ1-1, with D tentatively TRBD1 (6 bases). Trimming took off 0 bases at V and 8 bases at J, with 16 bases between the two ends. The germline gives CDR1 SNHLY, CDR2 FYNNEI. This CDR3 region has 15 residues. CDR3 sequence reads: CASSEASSGGSEAFF. The CDR3 nucleotides read TGTGCCAGCAGTGAAGCCTCTTCCGGGGGCTCGGAAGCTTTCTTT.

There are many counts of this clonotype. V and J are TRBV11-2 and TRBJ2-1, with 8 bases that match TRBD2. J lost 7 bases, V lost 6 bases, and 17 bases had no gene match. Looked up from germline, CDR1 is SGHAT and CDR2 is FQNNGV. The CDR3 is made up of 17 amino acids. This CDR3 is CASSSPLLAGGWNEQFF. DNA for the CDR3: TGTGCCAGCAGTTCCCCTCTTCTAGCGGGTGGTTGGAATGAGCAGTTCTTC.

This clonotype has only a few counts. This chain uses TRBV6-6 with TRBJ2-7; D perhaps matches TRBD2 (5 bases). CDR1 is MNHNY and CDR2 is SVGAGI in the germline V gene (reference sequence). The CDR3 extends over 12 amino acids. V was shortened by 6 bases and J by 7 bases, with 13 bases between the two germline ends. The CDR3 DNA reads as TGTGCCAGCAGATCGGGATCTCGGGAGCAGTACTTC. Translated, it gives CASRSGSREQYF.

Turning to this clonotype: The junction shows a germline mismatch at one end, possibly a read error. The chain uses TRBV7-2 and TRBJ2-2; TRBD1 or TRBD2 may be the D gene (6 bases each). Germline-derived CDR1 and CDR2 are SGHTA and FQGNSA. The CDR3 loop spans 15 amino acids. CDR3 residues: CASTLGGSYTGELFF. The CDR3 DNA reads as TGTGCCAGCACCTTAGGGGGGTCGTACACCGGGGAGCTGTTTTTT.

There are a few counts of this clonotype. This chain links TRBV2 with TRBJ2-1, with D perhaps matching TRBD2 (5 bases). With 6 bases removed from V and 2 bases from J, the gap between germline ends came to 17 bases. Per germline, CDR1 SNHLY and CDR2 FYNNEI. This CDR3 contains 16 residues. The CDR3 loop reads CASRRSASSPYNEQFF. In nucleotides, the CDR3 is TGTGCCAGCAGGCGGTCGGCTAGCTCCCCCTACAATGAGCAGTTCTTC. Full variable domain (outside the CDR3, taken from reference TRBV2 and TRBJ2-1): EPEVTQTPSHQVTQMGQEVILRCVPISNHLYFYWYRQILGQKVEFLVSFYNNEISEKSEIFDDQFSVERPDGSNFTLKIRSTKLEDSAMYFCASRRSASSPYNEQFFGPGTRLTVL.

This clonotype was recorded a few times. The rearrangement joins TRBV9 to TRBJ2-3; tentatively, D is TRBD2 (5 bases). CDR1 is SGDLS, CDR2 YYNGEE, per germline. Trimming took 4 bases from V and 2 from J, leaving 11 bases between them. This CDR3 spans 14 amino acids. The chain's CDR3 is CASSRGGNTDTQYF. The CDR3 nucleotides are TGTGCCAGCAGCCGGGGTGGCAACACAGATACGCAGTATTTT.